Ten or more counts support the clone carrying this T cell receptor beta chain. The germline gives CDR1 SGDLS, CDR2 YYNGEE. The CDR3 is made up of 15 amino acids. Trimming left V 0 bases short and J 2 bases short, with 10 bases between. The data were taken from a study of early T cells in non-severe SARS-CoV-2 infection. MiXCR, run by TCRdb on the 5' RACE reads, gives a single entry per CDR3 protein. The data show under 60,000 distinct CDR3 sequences, roughly an eighth seen once. This TCR derives from an adult who was a healthcare worker with PCR-confirmed SARS-CoV-2 infection or an uninfected control (not recorded which). V and J are TRBV9 and TRBJ2-3; D might be TRBD1 or TRBD2, each matching 5 bases. Source material: whole blood. As DNA, the CDR3 is TGTGCCAGCAGCGTAGATTGGGGGAACACAGATACGCAGTATTTT. This encodes CASSVDWGNTDTQYF. Full variable domain (missing parts from reference TRBV9 and TRBJ2-3): DSGVTQTPKHLITATGQRVTLRCSPRSGDLSVYWYQQSLDQGLQFLIQYYNGEERAKGNILERFSAQQFPDLHSELNLSSLELGDSALYFCASSVDWGNTDTQYFGPGTRLTVL.